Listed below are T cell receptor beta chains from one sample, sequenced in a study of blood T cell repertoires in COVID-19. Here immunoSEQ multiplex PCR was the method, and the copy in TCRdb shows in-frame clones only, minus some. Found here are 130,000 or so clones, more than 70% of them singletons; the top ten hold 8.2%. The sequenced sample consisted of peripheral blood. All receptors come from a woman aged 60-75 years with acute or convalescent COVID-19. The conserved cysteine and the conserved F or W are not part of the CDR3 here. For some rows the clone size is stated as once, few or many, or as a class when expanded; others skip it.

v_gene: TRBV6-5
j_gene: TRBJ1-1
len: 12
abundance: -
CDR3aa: ASSSTGGITEAF

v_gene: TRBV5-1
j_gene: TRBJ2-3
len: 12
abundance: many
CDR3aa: ASSLVRYTDTQY

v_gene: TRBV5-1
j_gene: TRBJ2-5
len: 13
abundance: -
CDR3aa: ASSPSSGQAETQY

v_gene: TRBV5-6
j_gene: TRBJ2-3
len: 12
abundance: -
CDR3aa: ASSFASRADTQY

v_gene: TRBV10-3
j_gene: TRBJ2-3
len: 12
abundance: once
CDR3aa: AISEPHGTDTQY

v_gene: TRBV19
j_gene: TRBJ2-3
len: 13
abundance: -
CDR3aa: ASSKAGAGTDTQY

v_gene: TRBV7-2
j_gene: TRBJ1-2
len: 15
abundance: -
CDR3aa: ASSLTAAPDREYGYT

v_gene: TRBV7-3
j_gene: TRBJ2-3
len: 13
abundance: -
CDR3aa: ASSRAGGATDTQY

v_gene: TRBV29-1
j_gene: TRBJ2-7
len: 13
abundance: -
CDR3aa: SVERAGQGAGEQY

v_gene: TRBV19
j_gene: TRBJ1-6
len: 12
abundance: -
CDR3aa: ASKLEGINSPLH

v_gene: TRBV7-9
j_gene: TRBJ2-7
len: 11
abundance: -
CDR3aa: ASSWGHPYEQY

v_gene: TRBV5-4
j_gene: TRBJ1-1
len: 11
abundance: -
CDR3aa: ASSSGQNTEAF

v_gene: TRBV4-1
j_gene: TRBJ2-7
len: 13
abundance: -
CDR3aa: ASSQEWTEYYEQY

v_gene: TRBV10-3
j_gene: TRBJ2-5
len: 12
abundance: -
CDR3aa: AISVDRGLETQY

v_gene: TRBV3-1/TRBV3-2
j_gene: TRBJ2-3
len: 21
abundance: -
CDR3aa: ASSPGPPSRGGRGDTSTDTQY

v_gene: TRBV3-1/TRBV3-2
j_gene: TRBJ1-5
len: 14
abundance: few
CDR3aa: ASSQGSSGNNQPQH

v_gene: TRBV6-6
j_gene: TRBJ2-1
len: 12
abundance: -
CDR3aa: ASTPGQGVNEQF

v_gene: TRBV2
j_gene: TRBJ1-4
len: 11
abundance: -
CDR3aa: ASSPTGNEKLF

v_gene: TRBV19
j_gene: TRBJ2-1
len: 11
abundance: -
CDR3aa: ATDRGRQGEQF

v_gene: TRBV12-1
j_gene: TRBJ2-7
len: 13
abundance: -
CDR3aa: ASSVLAGGSYEQY

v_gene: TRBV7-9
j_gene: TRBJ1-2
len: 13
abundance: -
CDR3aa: ASSSTGTQLYGYT

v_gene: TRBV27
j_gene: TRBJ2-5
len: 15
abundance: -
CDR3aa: ASSNQPSGGPQETQY

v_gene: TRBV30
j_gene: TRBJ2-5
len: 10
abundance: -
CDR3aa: AWSATRETQY

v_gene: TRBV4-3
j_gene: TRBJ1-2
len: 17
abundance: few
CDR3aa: ASSQDRATGYGSDYGYT

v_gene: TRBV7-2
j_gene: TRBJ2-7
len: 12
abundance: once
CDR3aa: ASSLSSGPYEQY

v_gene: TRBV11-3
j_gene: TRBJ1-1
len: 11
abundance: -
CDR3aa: ASSLVSQTEAF

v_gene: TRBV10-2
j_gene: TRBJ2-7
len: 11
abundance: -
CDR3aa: ASKGRGGNEQY